This TCR beta chain is from a study of cytomegalovirus exposure and HLA in healthy donors. The PCR contained 60 Vbeta and 13 Jbeta primers. Profiled with immunoSEQ multiplex PCR; TCRdb holds only in-frame clones, not every one. The sample lists under 90,000 clones, 60% to 80% occurring once. Looked up from germline, CDR1 is MDHEN and CDR2 is SYDVKM. V lost 5 bases to trimming and J lost 3 bases; unmatched junction nucleotides: 16. This CDR3 contains 17 residues. The receptor comes from a man aged 40-49 years in good health and CMV-seronegative. Sequenced material: PBMCs. The chain recombines TRBV28 with TRBJ2-7, with TRBD1 matching 7 bases. In DNA, the CDR3 is TGTGCCAGCAGTCTAAGCAGGGTAGGACAGGCAGGCTACGAGCAGTACTTC. It encodes CASSLSRVGQAGYEQYF.